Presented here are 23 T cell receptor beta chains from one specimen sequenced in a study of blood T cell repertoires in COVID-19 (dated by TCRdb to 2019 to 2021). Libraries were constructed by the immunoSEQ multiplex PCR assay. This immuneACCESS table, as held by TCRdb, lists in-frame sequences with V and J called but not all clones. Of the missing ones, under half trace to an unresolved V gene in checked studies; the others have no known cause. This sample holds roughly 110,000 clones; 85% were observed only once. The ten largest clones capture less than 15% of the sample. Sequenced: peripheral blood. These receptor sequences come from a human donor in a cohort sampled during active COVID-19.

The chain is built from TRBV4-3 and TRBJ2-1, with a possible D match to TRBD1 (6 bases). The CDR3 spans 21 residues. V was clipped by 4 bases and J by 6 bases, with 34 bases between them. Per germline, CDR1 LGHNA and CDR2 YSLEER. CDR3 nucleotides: TGCGCCAGCAGCCCGAAACCCCGGGACATTGGTCTTGGCGTGGGGGCCAATGAGCAGTTCTTC. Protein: CASSPKPRDIGLGVGANEQFF.

CDR3: CASSLGGSNTEAFF. DNA for the CDR3: TGTGCCAGCAGCTTAGGAGGTTCGAACACTGAAGCTTTCTTT. The chain recombines TRBV7-9 with TRBJ1-1; D call uncertain. The CDR3 totals 14 residues. Germline CDR1 and CDR2: SEHNR and FQNEAQ (reference sequence). Trimming removed 1 base from V and 1 base from J, with 7 bases in between.

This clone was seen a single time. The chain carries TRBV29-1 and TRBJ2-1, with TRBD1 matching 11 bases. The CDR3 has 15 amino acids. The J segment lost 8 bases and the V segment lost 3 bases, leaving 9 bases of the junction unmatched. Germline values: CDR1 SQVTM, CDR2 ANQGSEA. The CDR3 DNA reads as TGCAGCGTTGACGGGACAGGGGGGTATATTGATGAGCAGTTCTTC. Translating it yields CSVDGTGGYIDEQFF.

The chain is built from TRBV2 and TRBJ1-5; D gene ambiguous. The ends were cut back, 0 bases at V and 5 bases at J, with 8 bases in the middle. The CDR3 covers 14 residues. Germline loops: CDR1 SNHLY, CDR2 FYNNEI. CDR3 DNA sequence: TGTGCCAGCAGTGAAGCGTCGGGGTATCAGCCCCAGCATTTT. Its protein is CASSEASGYQPQHF.

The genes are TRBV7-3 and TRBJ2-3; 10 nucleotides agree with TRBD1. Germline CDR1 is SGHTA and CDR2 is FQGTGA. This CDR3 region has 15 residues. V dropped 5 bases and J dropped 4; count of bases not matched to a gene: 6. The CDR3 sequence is CASSLGTGAADTQYF. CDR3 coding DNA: TGTGCCAGCAGCCTTGGGACAGGGGCGGCAGATACGCAGTATTTT.

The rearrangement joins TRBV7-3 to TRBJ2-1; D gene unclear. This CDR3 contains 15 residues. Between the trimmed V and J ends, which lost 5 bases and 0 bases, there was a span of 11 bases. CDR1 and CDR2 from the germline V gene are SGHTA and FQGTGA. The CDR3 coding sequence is TGTGCCAGCAGCAATACAGCAAGCTCCTACAATGAGCAGTTCTTC. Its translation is CASSNTASSYNEQFF. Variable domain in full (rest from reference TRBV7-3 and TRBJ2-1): GAGVSQTPSNKVTEKGKYVELRCDPISGHTALYWYRQSLGQGPEFLIYFQGTGAADDSGLPNDRFFAVRPEGSVSTLKIQRTERGDSAVYLCASSNTASSYNEQFFGPGTRLTVL.

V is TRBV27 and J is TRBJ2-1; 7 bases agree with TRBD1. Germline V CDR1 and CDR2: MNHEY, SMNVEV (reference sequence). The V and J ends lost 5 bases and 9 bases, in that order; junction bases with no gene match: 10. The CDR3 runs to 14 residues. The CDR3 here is CASSPRQGEPEQFF. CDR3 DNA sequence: TGTGCCAGCAGTCCCCGACAGGGCGAACCTGAGCAGTTCTTC.

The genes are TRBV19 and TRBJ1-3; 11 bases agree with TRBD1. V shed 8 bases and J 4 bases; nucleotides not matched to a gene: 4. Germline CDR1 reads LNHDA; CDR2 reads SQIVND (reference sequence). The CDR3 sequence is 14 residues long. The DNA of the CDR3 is TGTGCCAGTTGGGGACAGGGGGAAGGAAACACCATATATTTT. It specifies CASWGQGEGNTIYF.

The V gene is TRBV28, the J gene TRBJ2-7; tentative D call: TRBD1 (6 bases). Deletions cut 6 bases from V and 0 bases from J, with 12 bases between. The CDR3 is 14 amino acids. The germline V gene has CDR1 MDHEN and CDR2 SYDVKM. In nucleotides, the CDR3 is TGTGCCAGCAGACCTCAGGGGACCTCCTACGAGCAGTACTTC. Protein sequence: CASRPQGTSYEQYF.

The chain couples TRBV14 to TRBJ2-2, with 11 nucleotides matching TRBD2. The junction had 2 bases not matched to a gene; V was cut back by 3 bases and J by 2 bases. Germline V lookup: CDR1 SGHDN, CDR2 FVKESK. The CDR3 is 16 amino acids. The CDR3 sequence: CASSQTSGANTGELFF. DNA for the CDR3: TGTGCCAGCAGCCAGACTAGCGGGGCCAACACCGGGGAGCTGTTTTTT.

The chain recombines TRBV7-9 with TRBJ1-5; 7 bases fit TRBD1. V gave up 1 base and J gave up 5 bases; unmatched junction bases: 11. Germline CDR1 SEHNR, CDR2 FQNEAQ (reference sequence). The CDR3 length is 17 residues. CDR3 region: CASSLVPGTEYHQPQHF. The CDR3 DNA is TGTGCCAGCAGCTTAGTTCCCGGGACAGAGTACCATCAGCCCCAGCATTTT.

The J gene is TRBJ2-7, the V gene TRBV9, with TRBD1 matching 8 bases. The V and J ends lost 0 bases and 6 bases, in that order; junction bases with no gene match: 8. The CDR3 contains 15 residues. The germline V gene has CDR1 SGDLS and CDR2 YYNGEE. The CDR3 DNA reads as TGTGCCAGCAGCGTAGGAGGACAGGGTCGGGTCGAGCAGTACTTC. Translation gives CASSVGGQGRVEQYF. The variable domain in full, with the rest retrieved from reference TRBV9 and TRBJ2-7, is DSGVTQTPKHLITATGQRVTLRCSPRSGDLSVYWYQQSLDQGLQFLIQYYNGEERAKGNILERFSAQQFPDLHSELNLSSLELGDSALYFCASSVGGQGRVEQYFGPGTRLTVT.

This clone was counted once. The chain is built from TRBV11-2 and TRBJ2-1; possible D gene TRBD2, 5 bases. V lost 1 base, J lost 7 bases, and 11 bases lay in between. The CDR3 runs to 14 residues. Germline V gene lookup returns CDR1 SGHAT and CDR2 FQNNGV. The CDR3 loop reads CASSLAPGGNEQFF. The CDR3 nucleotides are TGTGCCAGCAGCTTAGCTCCAGGCGGGAATGAGCAGTTCTTC.

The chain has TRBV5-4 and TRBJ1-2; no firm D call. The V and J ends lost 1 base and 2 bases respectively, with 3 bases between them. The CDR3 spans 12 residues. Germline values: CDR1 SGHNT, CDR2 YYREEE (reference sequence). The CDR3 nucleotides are TGTGCCAGCAGCTTGCCGAACTATGGCTACACCTTC. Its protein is CASSLPNYGYTF.

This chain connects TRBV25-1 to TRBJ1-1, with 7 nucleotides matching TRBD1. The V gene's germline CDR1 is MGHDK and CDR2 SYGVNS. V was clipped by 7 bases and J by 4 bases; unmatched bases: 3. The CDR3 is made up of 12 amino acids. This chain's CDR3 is CASKTGLTEAFF. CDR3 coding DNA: TGTGCCAGCAAGACAGGGCTCACTGAAGCTTTCTTT.

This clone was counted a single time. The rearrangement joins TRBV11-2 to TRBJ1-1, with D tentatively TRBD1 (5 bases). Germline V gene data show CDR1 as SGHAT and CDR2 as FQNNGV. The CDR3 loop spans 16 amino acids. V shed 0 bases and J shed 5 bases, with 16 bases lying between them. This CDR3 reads CASSLDAAGGGTEAFF. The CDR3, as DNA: TGTGCCAGCAGCTTAGATGCGGCGGGGGGAGGGACTGAAGCTTTCTTT.

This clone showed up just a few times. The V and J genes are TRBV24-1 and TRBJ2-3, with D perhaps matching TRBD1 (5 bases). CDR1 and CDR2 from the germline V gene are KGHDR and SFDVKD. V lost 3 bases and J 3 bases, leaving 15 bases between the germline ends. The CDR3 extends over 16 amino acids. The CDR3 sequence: CATSDPRDRGTDTQYF. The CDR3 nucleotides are TGTGCCACCAGTGATCCCAGGGATAGGGGTACAGATACGCAGTATTTT.

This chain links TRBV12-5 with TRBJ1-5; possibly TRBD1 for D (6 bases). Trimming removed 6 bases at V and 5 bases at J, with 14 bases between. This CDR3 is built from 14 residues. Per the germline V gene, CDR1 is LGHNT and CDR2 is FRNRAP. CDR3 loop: CASGPARTDQPQHF. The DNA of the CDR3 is TGTGCTAGTGGCCCCGCCAGGACAGATCAGCCCCAGCATTTT. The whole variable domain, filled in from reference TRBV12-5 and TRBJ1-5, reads DARVTQTPRHKVTEMGQEVTMRCQPILGHNTVFWYRQTMMQGLELLAYFRNRAPLDDSGMPKDRFSAEMPDATLATLKIQPSEPRDSAVYFCASGPARTDQPQHFGDGTRLSIL.

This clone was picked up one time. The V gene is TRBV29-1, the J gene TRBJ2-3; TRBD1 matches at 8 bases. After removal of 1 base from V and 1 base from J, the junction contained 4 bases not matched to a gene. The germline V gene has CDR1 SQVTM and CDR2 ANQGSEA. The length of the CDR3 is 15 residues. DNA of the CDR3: TGCAGCGTTGAAGGGTACAGGGGGGGCACAGATACGCAGTATTTT. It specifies CSVEGYRGGTDTQYF.

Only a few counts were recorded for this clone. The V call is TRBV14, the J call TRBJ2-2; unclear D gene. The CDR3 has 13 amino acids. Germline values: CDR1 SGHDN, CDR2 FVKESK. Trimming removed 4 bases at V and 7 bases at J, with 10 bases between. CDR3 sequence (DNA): TGTGCCAGCAGCCGGGCACTTGGCGGGGAGCTGTTTTTT. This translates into CASSRALGGELFF.

DNA for the CDR3: TGTGCCAGTAGTATATCCGGACAGGGGGCGAGGGAGCCCCAGCATTTT. Translated: CASSISGQGAREPQHF. The chain carries TRBV19 and TRBJ1-5; 11 bases fit TRBD1. The CDR3 is made up of 16 amino acids. Germline CDR1 LNHDA, CDR2 SQIVND (reference sequence). The junction had 8 bases not matched to a gene; V was cut back by 2 bases and J by 8 bases.

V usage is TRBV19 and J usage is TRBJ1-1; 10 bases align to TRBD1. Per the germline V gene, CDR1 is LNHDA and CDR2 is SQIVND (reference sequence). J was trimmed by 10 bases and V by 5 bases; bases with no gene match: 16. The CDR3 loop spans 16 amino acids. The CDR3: CASSPSYTPGQGLAFF. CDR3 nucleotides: TGTGCCAGTAGTCCCTCATACACCCCGGGACAGGGGTTAGCTTTCTTT.

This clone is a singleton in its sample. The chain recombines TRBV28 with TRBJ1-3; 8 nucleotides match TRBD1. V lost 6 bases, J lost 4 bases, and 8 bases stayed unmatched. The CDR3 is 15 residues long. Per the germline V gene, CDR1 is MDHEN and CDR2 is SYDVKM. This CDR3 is CASRKQGVEGNTIYF. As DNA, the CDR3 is TGTGCCAGCAGAAAACAGGGGGTGGAGGGAAACACCATATATTTT.